The clone carrying this T cell receptor (beta chain) is large by share. Peripheral blood genomic DNA, not sorted cells or RNA, was the template. The germline V gene encodes CDR1 SQVTM and CDR2 ANQGSEA. The CDR3 extends over 11 amino acids. V was cut by 4 bases and J by 0 bases, with 4 bases left in between. This sample was included in a study of T cell repertoires in aging, cancer and after chemotherapy. Rearranged V-D-J TRB sequences were amplified with a mixed TRB-A/B primer pool. Each CDR3 protein gets one entry after TCRdb re-called the multiplex PCR reads with MiXCR. Of approximately 2,000 distinct CDR3 sequences in the sample, 20% to 30% were seen once.

The chain uses TRBV29-1 and TRBJ2-7; D is unclear. Sequenced sample: blood. The clonotype was recovered from a human donor with a solid tumor. CDR3 coding DNA: TGCAGCGTTGGCAACTCCTACGAGCAGTACTTC. Its translation is CSVGNSYEQYF.